The source of this T cell receptor beta chain is a study of immune evolution from preneoplasia to lung adenocarcinoma. Study-level findings and limits: Normal lung had the highest top T cell clone frequencies.

As regards this clone: Its antigen is not identified.

The table came from immunoSEQ multiplex PCR; TCRdb's copy has only in-frame clones and leaves some out. The data hold under 9,500 clones, with about 76% observed a single time. Trimming shortened V by 3 bases and J by 0 bases, and 5 bases separated the two germline ends. This CDR3 spans 13 amino acids. Germline V gene data show CDR1 as SGHTA and CDR2 as FQGNSA. Each case's diagnosis was confirmed by two pathologists on H&E. Sequences were obtained from FFPE minimally invasive lung adenocarcinoma tissue. The clonotype was recovered from a person between 70 and 80 years old with lung adenocarcinoma. The chain joins TRBV7-2 to TRBJ2-5, with no clear D. The CDR3 DNA sequence: TGTGCCAGCAGCTTCGGGTACCAAGAGACCCAGTACTTC. It specifies CASSFGYQETQYF.